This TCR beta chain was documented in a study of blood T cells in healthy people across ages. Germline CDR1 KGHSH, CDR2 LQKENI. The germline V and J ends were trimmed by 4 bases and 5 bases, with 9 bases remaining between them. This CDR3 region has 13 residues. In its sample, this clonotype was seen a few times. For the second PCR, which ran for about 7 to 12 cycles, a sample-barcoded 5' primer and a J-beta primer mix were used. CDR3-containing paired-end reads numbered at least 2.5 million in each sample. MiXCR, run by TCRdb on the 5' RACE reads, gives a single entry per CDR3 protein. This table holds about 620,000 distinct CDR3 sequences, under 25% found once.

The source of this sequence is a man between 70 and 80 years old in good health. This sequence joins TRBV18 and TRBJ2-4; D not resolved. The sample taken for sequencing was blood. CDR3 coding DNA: TGTGCCAGCTCACTAGAGCCCCAAAACATTCAGTACTTC. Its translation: CASSLEPQNIQYF.